This record concerns one T cell receptor (beta chain) sequence. RNA transcripts were the source from which TCR beta CDR3 regions were amplified. Second-round multiplex PCR came after first-round RT-PCR with HTBI primers. TCRdb independently ran MiXCR on the multiplex PCR reads; one entry per CDR3 protein. The sample includes around 1.1 million distinct CDR3 sequences, roughly 35% seen only once; the top ten take approximately 12%. Looked up from germline, CDR1 is ENHRY and CDR2 is SYGVKD. This CDR3 spans 13 amino acids. The V and J ends lost 0 bases and 6 bases respectively, with 9 bases between them. Patients were excluded if they had other autoimmune diseases or uncontrolled infections, and likewise if pregnancy or lactation applied. The data belong to a study of Graves' ophthalmopathy and Graves' hyperthyroidism.

This receptor was taken from an adult man with Graves' hyperthyroidism. Sequenced input: peripheral blood or thyroid tissue (not recorded which). This chain joins TRBV10-3 and TRBJ2-7, with D hard to call. CDR3 residues: CAISESVSLEQYF. In DNA, the CDR3 is TGTGCCATCAGTGAGTCTGTGAGTCTCGAGCAGTACTTC.